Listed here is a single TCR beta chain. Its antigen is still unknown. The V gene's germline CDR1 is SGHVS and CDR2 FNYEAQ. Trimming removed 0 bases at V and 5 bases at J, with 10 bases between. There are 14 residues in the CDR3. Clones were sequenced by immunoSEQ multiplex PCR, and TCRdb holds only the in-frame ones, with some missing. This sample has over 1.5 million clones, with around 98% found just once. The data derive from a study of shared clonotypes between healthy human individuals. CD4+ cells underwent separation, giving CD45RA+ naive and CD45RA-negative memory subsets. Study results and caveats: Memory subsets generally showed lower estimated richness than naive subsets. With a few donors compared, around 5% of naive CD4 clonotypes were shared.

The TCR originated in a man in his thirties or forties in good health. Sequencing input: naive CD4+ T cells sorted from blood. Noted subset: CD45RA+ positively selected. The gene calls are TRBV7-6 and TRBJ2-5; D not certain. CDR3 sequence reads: CASSLAAHVETQYF. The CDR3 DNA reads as TGTGCCAGCAGCTTAGCCGCGCACGTGGAGACCCAGTACTTC.